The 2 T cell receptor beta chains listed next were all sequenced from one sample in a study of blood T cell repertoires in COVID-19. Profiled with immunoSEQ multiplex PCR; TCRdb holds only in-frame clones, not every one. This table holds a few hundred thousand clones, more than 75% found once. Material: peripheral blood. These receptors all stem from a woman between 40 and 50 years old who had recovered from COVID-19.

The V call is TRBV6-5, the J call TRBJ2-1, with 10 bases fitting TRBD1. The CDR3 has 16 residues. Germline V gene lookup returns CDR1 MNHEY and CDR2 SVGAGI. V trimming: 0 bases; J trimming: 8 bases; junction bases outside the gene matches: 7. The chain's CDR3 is CASSYSMTGGSDEQFF. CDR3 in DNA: TGTGCCAGCAGTTACTCGATGACAGGGGGCTCGGATGAGCAGTTCTTC.

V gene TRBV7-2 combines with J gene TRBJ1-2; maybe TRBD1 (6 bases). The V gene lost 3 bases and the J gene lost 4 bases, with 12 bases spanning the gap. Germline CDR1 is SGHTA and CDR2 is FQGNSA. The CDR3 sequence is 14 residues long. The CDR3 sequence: CASSFGGQTYGYTF. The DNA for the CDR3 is TGTGCCAGCAGCTTTGGGGGCCAAACCTATGGCTACACCTTC.